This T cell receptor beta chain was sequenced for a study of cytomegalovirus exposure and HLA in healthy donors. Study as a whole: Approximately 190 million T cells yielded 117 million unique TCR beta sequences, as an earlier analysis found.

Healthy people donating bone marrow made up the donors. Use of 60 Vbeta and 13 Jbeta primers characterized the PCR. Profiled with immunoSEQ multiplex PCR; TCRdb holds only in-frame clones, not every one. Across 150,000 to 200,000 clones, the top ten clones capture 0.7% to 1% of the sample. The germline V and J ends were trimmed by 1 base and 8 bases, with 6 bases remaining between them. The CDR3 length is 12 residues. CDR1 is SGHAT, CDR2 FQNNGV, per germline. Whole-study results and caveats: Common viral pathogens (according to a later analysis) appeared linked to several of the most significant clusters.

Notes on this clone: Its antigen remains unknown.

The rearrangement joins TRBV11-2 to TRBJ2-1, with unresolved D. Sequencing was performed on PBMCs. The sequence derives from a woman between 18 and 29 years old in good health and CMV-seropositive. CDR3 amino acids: CASSLAVDEQFF. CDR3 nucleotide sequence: TGTGCCAGCAGCTTAGCGGTCGATGAGCAGTTCTTC.